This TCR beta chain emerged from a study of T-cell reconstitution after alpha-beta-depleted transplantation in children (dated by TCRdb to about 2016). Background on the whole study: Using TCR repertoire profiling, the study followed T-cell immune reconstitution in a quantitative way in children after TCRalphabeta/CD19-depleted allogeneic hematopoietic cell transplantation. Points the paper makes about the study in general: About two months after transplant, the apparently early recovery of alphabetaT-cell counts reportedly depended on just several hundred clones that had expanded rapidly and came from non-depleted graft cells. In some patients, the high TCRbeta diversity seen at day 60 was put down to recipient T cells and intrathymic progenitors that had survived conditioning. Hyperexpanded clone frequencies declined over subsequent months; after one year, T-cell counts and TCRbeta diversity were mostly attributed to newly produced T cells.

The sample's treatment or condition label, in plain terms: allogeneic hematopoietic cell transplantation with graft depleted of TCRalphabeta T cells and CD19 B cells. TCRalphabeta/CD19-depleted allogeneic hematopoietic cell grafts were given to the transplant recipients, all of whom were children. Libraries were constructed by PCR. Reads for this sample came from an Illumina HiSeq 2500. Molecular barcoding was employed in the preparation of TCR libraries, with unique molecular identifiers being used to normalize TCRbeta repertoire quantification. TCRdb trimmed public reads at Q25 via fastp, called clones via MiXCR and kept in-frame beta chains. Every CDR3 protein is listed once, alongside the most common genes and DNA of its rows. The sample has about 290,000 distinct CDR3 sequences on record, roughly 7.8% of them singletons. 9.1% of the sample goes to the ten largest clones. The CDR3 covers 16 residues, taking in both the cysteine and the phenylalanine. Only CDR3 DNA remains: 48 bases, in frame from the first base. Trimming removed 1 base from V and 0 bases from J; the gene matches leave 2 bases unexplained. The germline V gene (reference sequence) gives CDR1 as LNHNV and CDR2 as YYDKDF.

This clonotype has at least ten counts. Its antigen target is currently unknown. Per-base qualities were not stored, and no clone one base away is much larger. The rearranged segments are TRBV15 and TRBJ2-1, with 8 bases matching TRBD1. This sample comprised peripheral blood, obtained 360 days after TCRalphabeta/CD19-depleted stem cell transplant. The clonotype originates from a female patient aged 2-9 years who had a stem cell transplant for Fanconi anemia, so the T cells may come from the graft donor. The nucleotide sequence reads TGTGCCACCAGCAGAGGGGGGACAGGCTCCTACAATGAGCAGTTCTTC. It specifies CATSRGGTGSYNEQFF.